These 17 T cell receptor beta chains originate from one sample sequenced in a study of T cell responses to AZD1222 COVID-19 vaccine. Only in-frame clones appear in the TCRdb table, and some are missing; sequencing was by immunoSEQ multiplex PCR. Here the sample spans fewer than 150,000 clones, more than 75% being singletons. Sequenced here: peripheral blood, sampled on day 0 of AZD1222 vaccination. The receptors stem from an adult in good health.

The chain uses TRBV3-1 (or the pseudogene TRBV3-2) and TRBJ2-3, with 9 bases identical to TRBD1. Per the germline V gene, CDR1 is LGHDT and CDR2 is YNNKEL (reference sequence). CDR3 length: 15 amino acids. V trimming: 4 bases; J trimming: 7 bases; junction bases outside the gene matches: 9. This CDR3 reads CASSPPGQGRNTQYF. CDR3 DNA sequence: TGTGCCAGCAGCCCCCCGGGACAGGGTAGGAATACGCAGTATTTT.

This chain links TRBV2 with TRBJ2-1; 7 bases align to TRBD1. This CDR3 has 14 residues. Per the germline V gene, CDR1 is SNHLY and CDR2 is FYNNEI. The J segment lost 0 bases and the V segment lost 6 bases, leaving 2 bases of the junction unmatched. This chain's CDR3 is CASSAGGSYNEQFF. The CDR3 DNA follows: TGTGCCAGCAGCGCAGGGGGCTCCTACAATGAGCAGTTCTTC.

The chain is built from TRBV5-1 and TRBJ1-1; the match to TRBD1 covers 11 bases. Unmatched junction bases numbered 6, after V lost 7 bases and J lost 4 bases. Germline loops: CDR1 SGHRS, CDR2 YFSETQ. The CDR3 sequence is 14 residues long. CDR3 coding DNA: TGCGCCAGCTCCGGGACAGGGGGAAGCACTGAAGCTTTCTTT. Protein: CASSGTGGSTEAFF. The whole variable domain, filled in from reference TRBV5-1 and TRBJ1-1, reads KAGVTQTPRYLIKTRGQQVTLSCSPISGHRSVSWYQQTPGQGLQFLFEYFSETQRNKGNFPGRFSGRQFSNSRSEMNVSTLELGDSALYLCASSGTGGSTEAFFGQGTRLTVV.

The chain couples TRBV28 to TRBJ1-2; 9 bases align to TRBD1. CDR3 length equals 16 residues. Germline trimming cut 6 bases from V and 5 bases from J; bases unmatched to any gene: 13. Per the germline V gene, CDR1 is MDHEN and CDR2 is SYDVKM. The CDR3 loop reads CASRPGQGWGTYGYTF. The CDR3 DNA is TGTGCCAGCAGACCCGGACAGGGGTGGGGGACTTATGGCTACACCTTC.

The CDR3 loop reads CASSPGTGGDYGYTF. The CDR3 nucleotides read TGTGCCAGTAGCCCGGGGACAGGGGGCGACTATGGCTACACCTTC. The chain carries TRBV19 and TRBJ1-2; 12 nucleotides line up with TRBD1. The germline CDR1 and CDR2 sequences are LNHDA and SQIVND (reference sequence). The CDR3 is made up of 15 amino acids. V lost 6 bases, J lost 3 bases, and 5 bases stayed unmatched.

V gene TRBV9 combines with J gene TRBJ2-5, with TRBD2 identical over 8 bases. The ends lost 4 bases at V and 4 bases at J; junction bases unmatched: 3. The germline V gene has CDR1 SGDLS and CDR2 YYNGEE. The CDR3 is made up of 13 amino acids. The CDR3 DNA sequence: TGTGCCAGCAGCATCGGGACTAGAGAGACCCAGTACTTC. Encoded protein: CASSIGTRETQYF.

The J gene is TRBJ1-1, the V gene TRBV5-1; D is unclear. Germline V gene lookup returns CDR1 SGHRS and CDR2 YFSETQ. The V and J ends lost 0 bases and 7 bases respectively, with 10 bases between them. The CDR3 is 13 residues long. The CDR3 loop is CASSLAGRSEAFF. In DNA form, the CDR3 reads TGCGCCAGCAGCTTGGCCGGGCGGAGTGAAGCTTTCTTT.

V gene TRBV11-3 combines with J gene TRBJ1-5; no clear D. Per germline, CDR1 SGHNT and CDR2 YENEEA. CDR3 length: 13 amino acids. Trimming removed 3 bases from V and 0 bases from J, with 3 bases in between. The CDR3 protein is CASSFNSNQPQHF. Written as DNA, the CDR3 is TGTGCCAGCAGCTTCAATAGCAATCAGCCCCAGCATTTT. Filled out from reference TRBV11-3 and TRBJ1-5, the complete variable domain reads EAGVVQSPRYKIIEKKQPVAFWCNPISGHNTLYWYLQNLGQGPELLIRYENEEAVDDSQLPKDRFSAERLKGVDSTLKIQPAELGDSAVYLCASSFNSNQPQHFGDGTRLSIL.

The chain is built from TRBV28 and TRBJ2-5; D gene unclear. V lost 6 bases, J lost 9 bases, and 26 bases lay in between. CDR1 is MDHEN and CDR2 is SYDVKM in the germline V gene. The CDR3 has 16 residues. The CDR3 here is CASSPPRTGSGAAQYF. The CDR3 bases are TGTGCCAGCAGCCCCCCCCGGACCGGGTCGGGTGCGGCCCAGTACTTC.

This chain uses TRBV7-2 with TRBJ2-1; D gene ambiguous. Deletions cut 8 bases from V and 3 bases from J, with 11 bases between. This CDR3 spans 13 amino acids. Germline assignment: CDR1 SGHTA and CDR2 FQGNSA. The CDR3 loop is CASCPMDYNEQFF. CDR3 nucleotide sequence: TGTGCCAGCTGCCCGATGGACTACAATGAGCAGTTCTTC.

The chain joins TRBV7-3 to TRBJ2-1; D gene uncertain. V was pared by 2 bases and J by 1 base, with 9 bases between. The CDR3 sequence is 15 residues long. Looked up from germline, CDR1 is SGHTA and CDR2 is FQGTGA. CDR3 in DNA: TGTGCCAGCAGCTTAGGGTGGGCTTCCTACAATGAGCAGTTCTTC. This codes for CASSLGWASYNEQFF. Drawing the rest from reference TRBV7-3 and TRBJ2-1, the complete variable domain is GAGVSQTPSNKVTEKGKYVELRCDPISGHTALYWYRQSLGQGPEFLIYFQGTGAADDSGLPNDRFFAVRPEGSVSTLKIQRTERGDSAVYLCASSLGWASYNEQFFGPGTRLTVL.

This clone occurred once. This CDR3 is also generated by other DNA sequences in the sample. The rearrangement links TRBV5-1 to TRBJ1-4, with D perhaps matching TRBD1 (5 bases). CDR1 is SGHRS, CDR2 YFSETQ, per germline. V lost 5 bases and J 0 bases, leaving 8 bases between the germline ends. This CDR3 spans 14 amino acids. The CDR3 region has the DNA TGCGCCAGCAGTTTAGGGGCAACTAATGAAAAACTGTTTTTT. This encodes CASSLGATNEKLFF.

V gene TRBV3-1 (or the pseudogene TRBV3-2) combines with J gene TRBJ2-5, with 8 bases aligning to TRBD2. The CDR3 consists of 15 residues. Germline V gene lookup returns CDR1 LGHDT and CDR2 YNNKEL (reference sequence). V shed 3 bases, J shed 3 bases, and the junction held 6 bases outside the gene matches. The CDR3 sequence is CASSHPGRAEETQYF. The CDR3 coding sequence is TGTGCCAGCAGCCATCCCGGGAGGGCCGAAGAGACCCAGTACTTC.

The V call is TRBV27, the J call TRBJ2-7; D remains ambiguous. CDR1 MNHEY and CDR2 SMNVEV come from the germline V gene (reference sequence). The CDR3 loop spans 13 amino acids. V lost 0 bases and J 4 bases, leaving 7 bases between the germline ends. For the CDR3, the DNA is TGTGCCAGCAGTTTATCGATTTCGTACGAGCAGTACTTC. It is translated as CASSLSISYEQYF.

The chain recombines TRBV12-3 or TRBV12-4 with TRBJ2-3; D perhaps matches TRBD2 (6 bases). V was pared by 7 bases and J by 5 bases, with 13 bases between. The CDR3 is 13 residues long. CDR3 sequence reads: CASKMGRLDTQYF. The CDR3 DNA reads TGTGCCAGCAAAATGGGGAGGTTAGATACGCAGTATTTT.

This sequence joins TRBV12-3 or TRBV12-4 and TRBJ2-3; no clear D gene. Deletions cut 6 bases from V and 4 bases from J, with 11 bases between. The CDR3 covers 13 residues. CDR3: CASSRRTADTQYF. DNA of the CDR3: TGTGCCAGCAGCAGAAGGACGGCAGATACGCAGTATTTT.

This rearrangement joins TRBV18 to TRBJ2-7; D remains unclear. The ends were cut back, 0 bases at V and 0 bases at J, with 9 bases in the middle. Germline CDR1 KGHSH, CDR2 LQKENI. CDR3 length equals 15 residues. In DNA form, the CDR3 reads TGTGCCAGCTCACCACCGGTTATCCACTCCTACGAGCAGTACTTC. This sequence encodes CASSPPVIHSYEQYF.